Listed below are T cell receptor beta chains from one sample, sequenced in a study of regulatory T cells in long-lasting Graves disease. TCRdb re-called the multiplex PCR reads through MiXCR, storing one row per CDR3 protein. The sample comprises nearly 350,000 distinct CDR3 sequences, roughly a fifth of which are singletons, and less than 35% rests with the top ten. The sample consisted of peripheral blood mononuclear cells (PBMCs), taken when the disease was refractory, from a patient treated with antithyroid drugs. Every receptor here comes from a female donor with Graves disease. Both conserved end residues are part of each CDR3. D genes are given only for firm matches. Clone size is shown for a subset of rows, as once, few, many or a class of expanded clone.

J | V | size | D | CDR3 | DNA
TRBJ1-5 | TRBV28 | many | - | CASTVGNQPQHF | TGTGCCAGCACCGTCGGTAATCAGCCCCAGCATTTT
TRBJ2-1 | TRBV3-1 | - | - | CASSQGREQFF | TGTGCCAGCAGCCAAGGGAGGGAGCAGTTCTTC
TRBJ2-3 | TRBV12-3/TRBV12-4 | few | - | CASTASTDTQYF | TGTGCCAGCACCGCAAGCACAGATACGCAGTATTTT
TRBJ2-7 | TRBV28 | many | TRBD1 | CASSSQGALNEQYF | TGTGCCAGCAGTTCTCAGGGGGCTCTAAACGAGCAGTACTTC
TRBJ1-3 | TRBV30 | few | - | CAWSVGNTIYF | TGTGCCTGGAGTGTGGGGAACACCATATATTTT
TRBJ1-3 | TRBV29-1 | - | - | CSVIQGTGNTIYF | TGCAGCGTTATACAGGGTACTGGAAACACCATATATTTT
TRBJ2-1 | TRBV6-2/TRBV6-3 | - | - | CASSTNRVWVYNEQFF | TGTGCCAGCAGTACCAACAGGGTATGGGTATACAATGAGCAGTTCTTC
TRBJ2-7 | TRBV28 | many | - | CASSLRFRLTTYEQYF | TGTGCCAGCAGTTTAAGGTTCCGGCTTACGACCTACGAGCAGTACTTC
TRBJ2-2 | TRBV7-9 | many | TRBD1 | CASSPLRGQGDTGELFF | TGTGCCAGCAGCCCACTAAGAGGACAGGGGGACACCGGGGAGCTGTTTTTT
TRBJ1-5 | TRBV2 | - | TRBD1 | CASEGTGDLWSNQPQHF | TGTGCCAGCGAGGGGACAGGGGACCTCTGGAGCAATCAGCCCCAGCATTTT
TRBJ1-4 | TRBV20-1 | - | - | CSAIDSGNEKLFF | TGCAGTGCTATAGACAGTGGGAATGAAAAACTGTTTTTT
TRBJ2-7 | TRBV7-8 | many | TRBD2 | CASSTGLAGARYEQYF | TGTGCCAGCAGCACCGGACTAGCGGGAGCTAGGTACGAGCAGTACTTC
TRBJ1-1 | TRBV12-3/TRBV12-4 | many | - | CASKLQGAYTEAFF | TGTGCCAGCAAGTTACAGGGTGCGTACACTGAAGCTTTCTTT
TRBJ2-1 | TRBV3-1 | - | TRBD2 | CASSQERTWGGNEQFF | TGTGCCAGCAGCCAAGAACGAACTTGGGGGGGCAATGAGCAGTTCTTC
TRBJ1-4 | TRBV28 | many | TRBD1 | CASSPDRAGGANEKLFF | TGTGCCAGCAGCCCGGACAGGGCGGGGGGGGCTAATGAAAAACTGTTTTTT
TRBJ2-7 | TRBV28 | many | TRBD2 | CASSLWGTSGRYEQYF | TGTGCCAGCAGTTTATGGGGGACTAGCGGGCGCTACGAGCAGTACTTC
TRBJ2-4 | TRBV20-1 | - | TRBD2 | CSARDGGLAGVKSYF | TGCAGTGCTAGAGATGGGGGACTAGCGGGAGTGAAGAGTTACTTC
TRBJ1-2 | TRBV28 | many | TRBD1 | CASRPTGTGRYGYTF | TGTGCCAGCAGACCAACGGGGACAGGGCGTTATGGCTACACCTTC
TRBJ1-5 | TRBV12-3/TRBV12-4 | many | - | CASSLERNQPQHF | TGTGCCAGCAGCCTGGAGCGCAATCAGCCCCAGCATTTT
TRBJ1-6 | TRBV12-3/TRBV12-4 | many | - | CASTPRLSDSPLHF | TGTGCCAGCACCCCTCGTCTTTCGGATTCACCCCTCCACTTT
TRBJ1-6 | TRBV28 | many | TRBD1 | CASRSGTGGGHNSPLHF | TGTGCCAGCAGGTCCGGGACAGGGGGCGGGCATAATTCACCCCTCCACTTT
TRBJ2-5 | TRBV28 | - | - | CASRPSRGRQTQYF | TGTGCCAGCAGGCCCTCTCGGGGGCGGCAGACCCAGTACTTC
TRBJ1-2 | TRBV6-5 | many | TRBD1 | CASSSIQGARGYTF | TGTGCCAGCAGTTCTATACAGGGGGCGAGGGGCTACACCTTC
TRBJ2-7 | TRBV7-9 | many | - | CASSQQGGTYF | TGTGCCAGCAGCCAACAGGGCGGCACGTACTTC
TRBJ2-5 | TRBV5-1 | - | TRBD1 | CASSGGQGPETQYF | TGCGCCAGCAGCGGGGGACAGGGGCCGGAGACCCAGTACTTC
TRBJ2-6 | TRBV7-3 | - | - | CASSLLPGRSGANVLTF | TGTGCCAGCAGCTTACTTCCAGGGAGGTCTGGGGCCAACGTCCTGACTTTC
TRBJ2-6 | TRBV24-1 | - | TRBD1 | CATSDPPGQGSSGANVLTF | TGTGCCACCAGTGACCCACCGGGACAGGGAAGCTCTGGGGCCAACGTCCTGACTTTC
TRBJ2-2 | TRBV24-1 | many | TRBD2 | CATSGPSGGELFF | TGTGCCACCAGTGGACCTAGCGGCGGGGAGCTGTTTTTT
TRBJ1-4 | TRBV28 | many | - | CASSLKGIGNEKLFF | TGTGCCAGCAGTTTAAAGGGAATAGGGAATGAAAAACTGTTTTTT
TRBJ2-1 | TRBV12-3/TRBV12-4 | few | - | CASSFGQPAGDEQFF | TGTGCCAGCAGTTTCGGGCAGCCGGCCGGGGATGAGCAGTTCTTC
TRBJ1-2 | TRBV24-1 | - | TRBD1 | CATSDGTDYGYTF | TGTGCCACCAGTGATGGGACAGACTATGGCTACACCTTC
TRBJ2-2 | TRBV20-1 | many | TRBD2 | CSAKRTSGANTGELFF | TGCAGTGCTAAGAGGACTAGCGGAGCGAACACCGGGGAGCTGTTTTTT
TRBJ2-7 | TRBV6-1 | - | - | CASSEVLRSYEQYF | TGTGCCAGCAGTGAGGTTTTACGGTCCTACGAGCAGTACTTC
TRBJ2-7 | TRBV18 | few | TRBD1 | CASSPFTGQEPYEQYF | TGTGCCAGCTCACCATTCACCGGACAGGAACCCTACGAGCAGTACTTC
TRBJ2-3 | TRBV11-2 | once | TRBD2 | CASSFPTGGLRSTDTQYF | TGTGCCAGCAGCTTCCCAACGGGGGGGCTTCGGAGCACAGATACGCAGTATTTT
TRBJ1-1 | TRBV4-3 | - | - | CASSQELPGTGGGSEAFF | TGCGCCAGCAGCCAAGAACTTCCCGGGACGGGGGGAGGGTCTGAAGCTTTCTTT
TRBJ1-1 | TRBV4-1 | - | - | CASSLPYGSTEAFF | TGCGCCAGCAGCCTCCCCTATGGGAGCACTGAAGCTTTCTTT
TRBJ1-4 | TRBV4-2 | many | - | CASSQGAVNEKLFF | TGTGCCAGCAGCCAAGGGGCAGTCAATGAAAAACTGTTTTTT
TRBJ1-1 | TRBV30 | - | - | CASRGVRAEAFF | TGTGCCAGTAGAGGCGTAAGGGCTGAAGCTTTCTTT
TRBJ1-6 | TRBV7-9 | - | TRBD1 | CASSLSQGGGYNSPLHF | TGTGCCAGCAGCCTGTCACAGGGGGGGGGCTATAATTCACCCCTCCACTTT
TRBJ2-3 | TRBV24-1 | many | TRBD2 | CATSDLGGRGLAGGPGTDTQYF | TGTGCCACCAGTGATTTGGGGGGAAGGGGACTAGCGGGAGGGCCCGGAACAGATACGCAGTATTTT
TRBJ1-5 | TRBV12-3/TRBV12-4 | many | - | CASSSGEWAQHF | TGTGCCAGCAGTTCTGGGGAATGGGCCCAGCATTTT
TRBJ2-2 | TRBV6-4 | - | - | CASSSWWNTGELFF | TGTGCCAGCAGTTCCTGGTGGAACACCGGGGAGCTGTTTTTT
TRBJ1-1 | TRBV6-1 | - | - | CASSNRDGPRRNTEAFF | TGTGCCAGCAGCAACCGGGACGGCCCACGGCGGAACACTGAAGCTTTCTTT
TRBJ2-7 | TRBV12-3/TRBV12-4 | many | - | CASSLRRGIYEQYF | TGTGCCAGCAGTTTAAGAAGGGGGATCTACGAGCAGTACTTC
TRBJ2-7 | TRBV7-6 | few | TRBD2 | CASTNGGLAGLNEQYF | TGTGCCAGCACTAACGGGGGACTAGCGGGACTCAACGAGCAGTACTTC
TRBJ1-5 | TRBV7-2 | many | - | CASSRLGVANQPQHF | TGTGCCAGCAGCCGACTGGGGGTAGCAAATCAGCCCCAGCATTTT
TRBJ1-5 | TRBV4-1 | - | TRBD1 | CASSQDGAGRGARNQPQHF | TGCGCCAGCAGCCAAGACGGGGCGGGCAGGGGGGCGCGCAATCAGCCCCAGCATTTT
TRBJ2-1 | TRBV7-3 | few | TRBD2 | CASSSTSGSYNEQFF | TGTGCCAGCAGCTCGACTAGCGGGAGTTACAATGAGCAGTTCTTC
TRBJ1-1 | TRBV11-2 | few | - | CASSLVIPDSPAMENTEAFF | TGTGCCAGCAGCTTAGTTATCCCGGACAGCCCCGCGATGGAGAACACTGAAGCTTTCTTT
TRBJ1-2 | TRBV29-1 | many | - | CSVDVRQTNYGYTF | TGCAGCGTTGATGTCAGGCAAACTAACTATGGCTACACCTTC
TRBJ1-1 | TRBV12-3/TRBV12-4 | many | - | CASPPDLGGGTEAFF | TGTGCCAGCCCTCCTGATTTGGGGGGCGGCACTGAAGCTTTCTTT
TRBJ2-7 | TRBV30 | many | TRBD1 | CAWNRDRGAYEQYF | TGTGCCTGGAACCGGGACAGGGGGGCTTACGAGCAGTACTTC
TRBJ1-3 | TRBV2 | few | - | CASNTGRQLLF | TGTGCCAGCAATACCGGCCGGCAGTTATTATTT
TRBJ1-4 | TRBV12-3/TRBV12-4 | many | - | CASGDGGGPNEKLFF | TGTGCCAGCGGGGACGGGGGGGGTCCTAATGAAAAACTGTTTTTT
TRBJ1-5 | TRBV25-1 | few | - | CASSESPDDSNQPQHF | TGTGCCAGCAGTGAATCCCCCGACGATAGCAATCAGCCCCAGCATTTT
TRBJ2-7 | TRBV30 | few | TRBD2 | CAWSVNSGGYEQYF | TGTGCCTGGAGTGTGAATAGCGGGGGCTACGAGCAGTACTTC